The clone carrying this TCR beta chain occurred once. These data belong to a study of blood T cells in healthy people across ages. The CDR3 spans 14 residues. V lost 4 bases and J lost 2, with 11 bases in between. In germline, CDR1 is MGHDK, CDR2 SYGVNS. Together with a sample-barcoded 5' primer, a J-beta primer mix was included in a second PCR lasting roughly 6 to 12 cycles. MiXCR, run by TCRdb on the 5' RACE reads, gives a single entry per CDR3 protein. The data contain some 940,000 distinct CDR3 sequences, roughly 28% of them singletons. This same sample was also part of a study on T cells of mothers and their children.

Sequenced: blood. The clonotype originates from a woman in her thirties or forties in good health. V gene TRBV25-1 combines with J gene TRBJ2-5; D perhaps matches TRBD2 (6 bases). CDR3 loop: CASSGRDSQETQYF. CDR3 DNA: TGTGCCAGCAGTGGCCGGGACTCACAAGAGACCCAGTACTTC. Full variable domain (remainder filled in from reference TRBV25-1 and TRBJ2-5): EADIYQTPRYLVIGTGKKITLECSQTMGHDKMYWYQQDPGMELHLIHYSYGVNSTEKGDLSSESTVSRIRTEHFPLTLESARPSHTSQYLCASSGRDSQETQYFGPGTRLLVL.